Shown below are 15 T cell receptor beta chains from a single sample sequenced in a study of CD8 T cells in ankylosing spondylitis. Overall study findings and caveats: A TCR beta motif of eight highly homologous variants appeared characteristic of ankylosing spondylitis blood.

The antigens of these receptors remain unknown. TCRdb reprocessed the 5' RACE reads with MiXCR, giving one entry per CDR3 protein. The data hold 470,000 or so distinct CDR3 sequences, with about 24% observed a single time. The sequenced sample was blood, either unsorted or a sorted T cell fraction (not recorded which). The receptor set was obtained from a male donor with ankylosing spondylitis.

Concerning this clonotype itself: This may come from a read error, since a much larger clone is one base off. The chain combines TRBV3-1 with TRBJ2-2; the match to TRBD1 covers 8 bases. V lost 4 bases, J lost 1 base, and 2 bases stayed unmatched. This CDR3 comprises 15 residues. The germline gives CDR1 LGHDT, CDR2 YNNKEL (reference sequence). Here the CDR3 reads CASSPDRVNTGELFF. The CDR3 bases are TGTGCCAGCAGCCCGGACAGGGTGAACACCGGGGAGCTGTTTTTT.

This CDR3 is CATLKREGSYNEQFF. The CDR3 DNA reads TGTGCCACCCTGAAGCGGGAGGGCTCCTACAATGAGCAGTTCTTC. The chain couples TRBV27 to TRBJ2-1, with TRBD2 identical over 10 bases. Germline CDR1 reads MNHEY; CDR2 reads SMNVEV (reference sequence). J was trimmed by 0 bases and V by 10 bases; bases with no gene match: 6. The CDR3 totals 15 residues.

The J gene is TRBJ2-1, the V gene TRBV20-1, with D hard to call. This CDR3 is 14 amino acids long. Per germline, CDR1 DFQATT and CDR2 SNEGSKA (reference sequence). Between the trimmed V and J ends, which lost 6 bases and 6 bases, there was a span of 18 bases. Written as DNA, the CDR3 is TGCAGTGCCCGTACCGAGCCAAGTGTCAATGAGCAGTTCTTC. It encodes CSARTEPSVNEQFF.

This clonotype came up a few times. The chain employs TRBV24-1 and TRBJ2-1, with 7 nucleotides matching TRBD2. This CDR3 region has 17 residues. Trimming removed 4 bases from V and 2 bases from J; junction bases left unmatched: 10. The germline V gene has CDR1 KGHDR and CDR2 SFDVKD. CDR3 protein: CATSEGGRRPAYNEQFF. The CDR3 DNA follows: TGTGCCACCAGTGAGGGGGGGAGGAGACCAGCCTACAATGAGCAGTTCTTC.

This clonotype appeared a few times. The gene calls are TRBV18 and TRBJ2-7, with D maybe TRBD2 (6 bases). CDR1 KGHSH and CDR2 LQKENI come from the germline V gene. The CDR3 consists of 14 residues. V lost 0 bases to trimming and J lost 6 bases, with 12 bases between them. The DNA for the CDR3 is TGTGCCAGCTCACCACCCGCGGTTAGCGGCGAGCAGTACTTC. Translation: CASSPPAVSGEQYF. The full variable domain, completed using reference TRBV18 and TRBJ2-7, is NAGVMQNPRHLVRRRGQEARLRCSPMKGHSHVYWYRQLPEEGLKFMVYLQKENIIDESGMPKERFSAEFPKEGPSILRIQQVVRGDSAAYFCASSPPAVSGEQYFGPGTRLTVT.

This clonotype was picked up a small number of times. V gene TRBV6-1 combines with J gene TRBJ1-5; TRBD1 matches 8 bases. The length of the CDR3 is 14 residues. Germline V gives CDR1 MNHNS, CDR2 SASEGT. The V gene end was trimmed by 4 bases and the J gene end by 2 bases; junction bases not matched to a gene: 1. CDR3 protein: CASSVDRGNQPQHF. CDR3 bases: TGTGCCAGCAGTGTGGACAGGGGCAATCAGCCCCAGCATTTT.

This clonotype was recorded at least ten times. The genes are TRBV4-1 and TRBJ2-1, with 14 bases identical to TRBD2. The CDR3 contains 15 residues. Germline CDR1 reads MGHRA; CDR2 reads YSYEKL. J lost 8 bases, V lost 6 bases, and 6 bases had no gene match. CDR3 residues: CASRLTSGRVHEQFF. The CDR3 nucleotides are TGCGCCAGCAGGCTGACTAGCGGGAGGGTCCATGAGCAGTTCTTC.

The sample holds a few counts of this clonotype. The gene calls are TRBV3-1 and TRBJ2-1; D may be TRBD2 (5 bases). Germline V gene data show CDR1 as LGHDT and CDR2 as YNNKEL (reference sequence). The V end was cut by 2 bases, the J end by 0 bases, with 14 bases between. The CDR3 runs 17 residues. CDR3 sequence (DNA): TGTGCCAGCAGCCAACTGAGCGGCCCCTTCTCCTACAATGAGCAGTTCTTC. The encoded protein is CASSQLSGPFSYNEQFF.

The rearrangement uses TRBV20-1 and TRBJ2-2; 9 nucleotides align to TRBD1. The CDR3 has 14 residues. Unmatched junction bases numbered 1, after V lost 4 bases and J lost 1 base. Germline V lookup: CDR1 DFQATT, CDR2 SNEGSKA (reference sequence). The CDR3 DNA reads TGCAGTGCTAAGGGACAGGGGAACACCGGGGAGCTGTTTTTT. Protein: CSAKGQGNTGELFF.

The rearrangement links TRBV5-4 to TRBJ2-3; 16 nucleotides line up with TRBD2. With V trimmed by 3 bases and J by 3 bases, 10 bases remained unmatched. Germline CDR1 reads SGHNT; CDR2 reads YYREEE (reference sequence). The CDR3 is 19 amino acids. CDR3 sequence: CASSSRGTSGRAGTDTQYF. The CDR3 DNA follows: TGTGCCAGCAGCTCACGCGGGACTAGCGGGAGGGCCGGTACAGATACGCAGTATTTT.

The chain uses TRBV10-1 and TRBJ2-7, with 8 nucleotides matching TRBD2. The junction had 3 bases not matched to a gene; V was cut back by 4 bases and J by 4 bases. CDR1 is WNHNN, CDR2 SYGVQD, per germline (reference sequence). The CDR3 spans 13 residues. Here the CDR3 DNA reads TGCGCCAGCAGTGGGCTAGCGGGTTACGAGCAGTACTTC. It specifies CASSGLAGYEQYF.

The chain employs TRBV5-1 and TRBJ2-5, with no clear D. The germline V and J ends were trimmed by 0 bases and 1 base, with 13 bases remaining between them. Germline V gene lookup returns CDR1 SGHRS and CDR2 YFSETQ. The CDR3 is made up of 16 amino acids. CDR3 nucleotide sequence: TGCGCCAGCAGCTTGGGGACGTTCTCCCCCCAAGAGACCCAGTACTTC. This sequence encodes CASSLGTFSPQETQYF.

The V gene is TRBV18, the J gene TRBJ1-2, with D maybe TRBD1 (6 bases). CDR3 size: 16 residues. Per the germline V gene, CDR1 is KGHSH and CDR2 is LQKENI. With 4 bases removed from V and 0 bases from J, the gap between germline ends came to 15 bases. CDR3 sequence reads: CASSLQTGRTNYGYTF. CDR3 bases: TGTGCCAGCTCACTCCAAACAGGGCGGACTAACTATGGCTACACCTTC.

The V and J genes are TRBV11-2 and TRBJ2-5; 13 bases match TRBD2. The CDR3 covers 19 residues. CDR1 and CDR2 from the germline V gene are SGHAT and FQNNGV. V was pared by 6 bases and J by 4 bases, with 17 bases of the junction left unmatched. CDR3 bases: TGTGCCAGCAGTCCCCGGACTAGCGGGAGTTCAACGGTGGGAGAGACCCAGTACTTC. Translating it yields CASSPRTSGSSTVGETQYF.

This clonotype was detected only a few times. V usage is TRBV20-1 and J usage is TRBJ1-5; D not resolved. The CDR3 loop spans 13 amino acids. Looked up from germline, CDR1 is DFQATT and CDR2 is SNEGSKA (reference sequence). Trimming pared 3 bases from V and 5 bases from J, leaving 11 bases between. CDR3 sequence reads: CSASVRRDQPQHF. CDR3 DNA sequence: TGCAGTGCTAGTGTAAGGCGGGATCAGCCCCAGCATTTT.